This T cell receptor (beta chain) was found in a study of cytomegalovirus exposure and HLA in healthy donors. This CDR3 region has 18 residues. Germline V gene lookup returns CDR1 MNHEY and CDR2 SMNVEV (reference sequence). The junction had 9 bases not matched to a gene; V was cut back by 4 bases and J by 5 bases. Clones were read by immunoSEQ multiplex PCR, and TCRdb kept only the in-frame ones, dropping some. The table includes around 160,000 clones, 91% detected once. This clone was seen only once. The sample was PBMCs. The rearrangement uses TRBV27 and TRBJ2-2, with TRBD2 matching over 14 bases. The sequence came from a woman aged 18-29 years in good health and CMV-seropositive. CDR3 residues: CASSSPTSGRARTGELFF. The CDR3 coding sequence is TGTGCCAGCAGTTCCCCGACTAGCGGGAGGGCCCGGACCGGGGAGCTGTTTTTT.